The TCR beta chain under discussion was sequenced for a study of cytomegalovirus exposure and HLA in healthy donors. Germline V gene data show CDR1 as KGHSH and CDR2 as LQKENI. The CDR3 consists of 15 residues. V was pared by 3 bases and J by 0 bases, with 9 bases between. The repertoire was sequenced with immunoSEQ multiplex PCR; TCRdb's copy has only in-frame clones and lacks some. The sample comprises 45,000 to 70,000 clones, roughly 93% of which are singletons, and roughly 6% rests with the top ten. This receptor was obtained from a woman in her late teens or twenties in good health and CMV-seronegative. The chain has TRBV18 and TRBJ2-4; the D gene is possibly TRBD1 (5 bases). Material for sequencing was PBMCs. CDR3 sequence reads: CASSPETGAKNIQYF. CDR3 DNA sequence: TGTGCCAGCTCACCGGAAACAGGAGCCAAAAACATTCAGTACTTC.